This TCR beta chain was observed in a study of early T cells in non-severe SARS-CoV-2 infection. In germline, CDR1 is SEHNR, CDR2 FQNEAQ (reference sequence). J was trimmed by 0 bases and V by 7 bases; bases with no gene match: 6. The CDR3 spans 17 residues. Individual cDNA molecules carried attached unique molecular identifiers. TCRdb analysed the 5' RACE reads with MiXCR anew, one entry per CDR3 protein. The sample carries fewer than 65,000 distinct CDR3 sequences, around 13% recorded once. The chain uses TRBV7-9 and TRBJ2-6, with 10 bases aligning to TRBD1. Sequenced input: whole blood. This TCR came from an adult who was a healthcare worker with PCR-confirmed SARS-CoV-2 infection or an uninfected control (not recorded which). The CDR3 is CASIQDRGNSGANVLTF. Written as DNA, the CDR3 is TGTGCCAGCATCCAGGACAGGGGGAACTCTGGGGCCAACGTCCTGACTTTC.